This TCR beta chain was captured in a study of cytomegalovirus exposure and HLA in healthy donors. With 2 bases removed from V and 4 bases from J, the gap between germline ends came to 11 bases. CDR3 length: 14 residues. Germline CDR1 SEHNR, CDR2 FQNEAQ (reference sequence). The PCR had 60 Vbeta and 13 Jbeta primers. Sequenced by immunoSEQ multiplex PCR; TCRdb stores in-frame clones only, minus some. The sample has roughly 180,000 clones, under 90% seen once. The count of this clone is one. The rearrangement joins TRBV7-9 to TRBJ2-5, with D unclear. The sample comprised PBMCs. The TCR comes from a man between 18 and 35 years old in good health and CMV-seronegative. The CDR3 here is CASSLSTDVETQYF. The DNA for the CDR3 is TGTGCCAGCAGCTTAAGTACAGACGTAGAGACCCAGTACTTC.